Listed here are 13 T cell receptor beta chains from one sample, sequenced in a study of early T cells in non-severe SARS-CoV-2 infection. Using its own MiXCR run on the 5' RACE reads, TCRdb lists one record per CDR3 protein. The data contain around 47,000 distinct CDR3 sequences, around 10% of them singletons. Sequencing was done on a sample of whole blood. All receptors derive from an adult who was a healthcare worker with PCR-confirmed SARS-CoV-2 infection or an uninfected control (not recorded which).

This clonotype appeared many times. The V call is TRBV11-2, the J call TRBJ2-2; a weak D match, TRBD1 (5 bases). Germline V lookup: CDR1 SGHAT, CDR2 FQNNGV. The CDR3 loop spans 15 amino acids. Trimming stripped 3 bases from V and 0 bases from J, with 8 bases between. This CDR3 reads CASSFGRANTGELFF. In nucleotides, the CDR3 is TGTGCCAGCAGCTTCGGCAGGGCGAACACCGGGGAGCTGTTTTTT.

This clonotype occurred many times. The rearrangement uses TRBV29-1 and TRBJ2-1; 14 positions match TRBD2. V shed 5 bases, J shed 6 bases, and the junction held 3 bases outside the gene matches. The CDR3 is 14 residues long. Germline V lookup: CDR1 SQVTM, CDR2 ANQGSEA. CDR3 loop: CSVLGLAGGNEQFF. DNA for the CDR3: TGCAGCGTTCTTGGACTAGCGGGAGGCAATGAGCAGTTCTTC.

The J gene is TRBJ2-1, the V gene TRBV7-8; possibly TRBD2 for D (6 bases). V lost 4 bases to trimming and J lost 7 bases, with 14 bases between them. The CDR3 spans 14 residues. From germline, CDR1 is SGHVS and CDR2 FQNEAQ. The CDR3 bases are TGTGCCAGCAGCTACCGGGACTCGTATAATGAGCAGTTCTTC. Translation: CASSYRDSYNEQFF.

The V call is TRBV12-3 or TRBV12-4, the J call TRBJ2-1; 12 nucleotides match TRBD2. CDR3 length: 15 residues. Trimming removed 6 bases from V and 7 bases from J; junction bases left unmatched: 7. As DNA, the CDR3 is TGTGCCAGCAGCAGAGGACTAGCGGGACTAAATGAGCAGTTCTTC. This codes for CASSRGLAGLNEQFF.

This clonotype appeared many times. The gene calls are TRBV10-3 and TRBJ2-3, with D possibly being TRBD2 (6 bases). In germline, CDR1 is ENHRY, CDR2 SYGVKD. V lost 6 bases and J lost 5, with 18 bases in between. The CDR3 loop spans 15 amino acids. In DNA form, the CDR3 reads TGTGCCATCAGGCGGGACGCCCAAAGCGGAGATACGCAGTATTTT. Protein product: CAIRRDAQSGDTQYF.

The chain employs TRBV15 and TRBJ1-1, with D perhaps matching TRBD1 (5 bases). Trimming took off 2 bases at V and 7 bases at J, with 8 bases between the two ends. Germline loops: CDR1 LNHNV, CDR2 YYDKDF (reference sequence). This CDR3 spans 12 amino acids. CDR3 protein: CATSRRTREAFF. In DNA, the CDR3 is TGTGCCACCAGCAGACGGACACGTGAAGCTTTCTTT.

At least ten counts were recorded for this clonotype. The chain is built from TRBV29-1 and TRBJ1-1; 11 bases are a match to TRBD1. This CDR3 region has 13 residues. The V segment lost 6 bases and the J segment 1 base; nucleotides outside the gene matches: 1. Germline V gene data show CDR1 as SQVTM and CDR2 as ANQGSEA. The CDR3 coding sequence is TGCAGCGTAGGACAGGGGGCGAACACTGAAGCTTTCTTT. Its translation is CSVGQGANTEAFF.

This clonotype was seen repeatedly, ten times or more. V and J are TRBV5-4 and TRBJ1-4, with TRBD1 matching 9 bases. This CDR3 comprises 15 residues. In germline, CDR1 is SGHNT, CDR2 YYREEE (reference sequence). The junction had 7 bases not matched to a gene; V was cut back by 3 bases and J by 7 bases. CDR3 in amino acids: CASSSNRGLTEKLFF. The CDR3 DNA is TGTGCCAGCAGCTCGAACAGGGGGCTCACTGAAAAACTGTTTTTT.

This clonotype was counted only a few times. The chain is built from TRBV28 and TRBJ1-1, with a possible D match to TRBD1 (6 bases). The germline V gene encodes CDR1 MDHEN and CDR2 SYDVKM. This CDR3 comprises 14 residues. The V end was cut by 5 bases, the J end by 7 bases, with 17 bases between. The CDR3 nucleotides read TGTGCCAGCAGTCTAAATCCCCTACAGGGTGAAGCTTTCTTT. Translating gives CASSLNPLQGEAFF. Supplemented by reference TRBV28 and TRBJ1-1, the full variable domain reads DVKVTQSSRYLVKRTGEKVFLECVQDMDHENMFWYRQDPGLGLRLIYFSYDVKMKEKGDIPEGYSVSREKKERFSLILESASTNQTSMYLCASSLNPLQGEAFFGQGTRLTVV.

This clonotype was recorded at least ten times. The V and J genes are TRBV14 and TRBJ2-7; D is possibly TRBD2 (5 bases). The V and J ends lost 0 bases and 5 bases respectively, with 20 bases between them. From germline, CDR1 is SGHDN and CDR2 FVKESK. The length of the CDR3 is 17 residues. CDR3 sequence reads: CASSQEGLWGVGNEQYF. In nucleotides, the CDR3 is TGTGCCAGCAGCCAAGAAGGACTGTGGGGAGTTGGGAACGAGCAGTACTTC.

In this sample, this clonotype turned up a few times. The V and J genes are TRBV10-3 and TRBJ2-7; TRBD2 matches 8 bases. The length of the CDR3 is 15 residues. V was pared by 2 bases and J by 7 bases, with 10 bases of the junction left unmatched. Germline-derived CDR1 and CDR2 are ENHRY and SYGVKD. The CDR3: CAISEGQAGGTEQYF. The CDR3 DNA follows: TGTGCCATCAGTGAGGGCCAGGCGGGGGGTACGGAGCAGTACTTC.

This clonotype has a handful of counts. This rearrangement joins TRBV7-7 to TRBJ1-4; D gene ambiguous. Germline-derived CDR1 and CDR2 are SSHAT and FNYEAQ (reference sequence). CDR3 length equals 12 residues. The V gene lost 7 bases and the J gene lost 8 bases, with 11 bases spanning the gap. The CDR3 here is CASTPGGEKLFF. In DNA form, the CDR3 reads TGTGCCAGCACTCCCGGTGGGGAAAAACTGTTTTTT. Full variable domain (outside the CDR3, taken from reference TRBV7-7 and TRBJ1-4): GAGVSQSPRYKVTKRGQDVTLRCDPISSHATLYWYQQALGQGPEFLTYFNYEAQPDKSGLPSDRFSAERPEGSISTLTIQRTEQRDSAMYRCASTPGGEKLFFGSGTQLSVL.

The chain combines TRBV2 with TRBJ2-5; D uncertain. CDR1 and CDR2 (germline): SNHLY, FYNNEI. Deletions cut 6 bases from V and 5 bases from J, with 13 bases between. The CDR3 sequence is 13 residues long. The CDR3 sequence: CASRIDLAETQYF. Here the CDR3 DNA reads TGTGCCAGCAGGATCGACTTGGCGGAGACCCAGTACTTC.